These 22 T cell receptor beta chains share one sample of origin, sequenced in a study of spatial heterogeneity in lung cancer. Time point indicated: sample taken at primary tumor resection. TCRdb recomputed calls from the 5' RACE reads with MiXCR, one row per CDR3 protein. This table holds roughly 10,000 distinct CDR3 sequences, about 6.5% found once. Sample: PBMCs, taken at surgery. The receptors shown here come from a male donor with early-stage non-small cell lung cancer.

This clonotype occurred many times. V is TRBV6-5 and J is TRBJ2-5; 8 nucleotides match TRBD1. V shed 6 bases and J 0 bases; nucleotides not matched to a gene: 12. CDR3 length equals 17 residues. The germline V gene has CDR1 MNHEY and CDR2 SVGAGI. DNA of the CDR3: TGTGCCAGCAGAGGACGCCGGGACAGGAGGTACCAAGAGACCCAGTACTTC. It encodes CASRGRRDRRYQETQYF.

This clonotype was found many times. This rearrangement joins TRBV27 to TRBJ2-1; 8 bases are shared with TRBD2. Germline-derived CDR1 and CDR2 are MNHEY and SMNVEV (reference sequence). CDR3 length: 15 amino acids. V shed 6 bases, J shed 6 bases, and the junction held 10 bases outside the gene matches. CDR3 DNA: TGTGCCAGCAGCCCTGGACTAGCCGGGTTCAATGAGCAGTTCTTC. Its protein is CASSPGLAGFNEQFF.

The sample holds a few counts of this clonotype. CDR3 amino acids: CASSSRVSRLKTQYF. Here the CDR3 DNA reads TGTGCCAGCAGCTCCCGGGTTTCGAGGTTGAAGACCCAGTACTTC. The chain carries TRBV3-1 and TRBJ2-5; D ambiguous. Germline CDR1 and CDR2: LGHDT and YNNKEL (reference sequence). The CDR3 has 15 amino acids. The germline V and J ends were trimmed by 5 bases and 6 bases, with 19 bases remaining between them.

The rearrangement links TRBV6-2 or TRBV6-3 to TRBJ1-1, with D unclear. Trimming left V 6 bases short and J 5 bases short, with 13 bases between. CDR1 and CDR2 from the germline V gene are MNHEY and SVGEGT. CDR3 length: 13 amino acids. This CDR3 is CASRNDYATEAFF. In DNA form, the CDR3 reads TGTGCCAGCAGAAACGATTATGCGACTGAAGCTTTCTTT.

This clonotype is medium-sized (0.01 to 0.1%). V is TRBV6-2 or TRBV6-3 and J is TRBJ2-3; perhaps TRBD2 as D (7 bases). Trimming stripped 7 bases from V and 2 bases from J, with 16 bases between. The CDR3 length is 15 residues. The germline V gene has CDR1 MNHEY and CDR2 SVGEGT. CDR3 in amino acids: CASNRAGGPTDTQYF. For the CDR3, the DNA is TGTGCCAGCAACAGGGCCGGGGGGCCCACAGATACGCAGTATTTT.

The table lists this clonotype with many counts. The V and J genes are TRBV29-1 and TRBJ2-3; 7 bases align to TRBD1. CDR1 is SQVTM, CDR2 ANQGSEA, per germline. The V segment lost 7 bases and the J segment 7 bases; nucleotides outside the gene matches: 11. The CDR3 is made up of 13 amino acids. Written as DNA, the CDR3 is TGCAGCGGGACAAGACAGGGAGTGTATACGCAGTATTTT. Protein: CSGTRQGVYTQYF.

The CDR3 here is CASSPRVQGRGTNEKLFF. CDR3 nucleotide sequence: TGTGCCAGCAGCCCCAGGGTACAAGGAAGGGGAACTAATGAAAAACTGTTTTTT. V and J are TRBV7-8 and TRBJ1-4; TRBD1 might be the D (5 bases). This CDR3 is built from 18 residues. Germline V gene lookup returns CDR1 SGHVS and CDR2 FQNEAQ. The V and J ends lost 5 bases and 1 base respectively, with 20 bases between them.

This clonotype was observed many times. The chain joins TRBV7-8 to TRBJ1-1, with no clear D. CDR1 and CDR2 (germline): SGHVS, FQNEAQ. V lost 3 bases and J 3 bases, leaving 5 bases between the germline ends. The CDR3 contains 12 residues. The CDR3 sequence is CASSFLDTEAFF. The DNA of the CDR3 is TGTGCCAGCAGCTTCCTAGACACTGAAGCTTTCTTT.

Sample share makes this clonotype medium-sized. Compared with germline, one end of the junction differs, possibly owing to a read error. The V call is TRBV12-3 or TRBV12-4, the J call TRBJ2-7, with 11 nucleotides matching TRBD2. The CDR3 has 16 amino acids. As DNA, the CDR3 is TGTGCCAGCAGTCCGACCCGACTAGCGGGACTCTACCAGCAGTACTTC. Its translation is CASSPTRLAGLYQQYF.

This clonotype turned up a few times. The gene calls are TRBV28 and TRBJ2-4, with D tentatively TRBD2 (6 bases). Germline-derived CDR1 and CDR2 are MDHEN and SYDVKM. V shed 6 bases and J shed 4 bases, with 19 bases lying between them. The CDR3 sequence is 16 residues long. Written as DNA, the CDR3 is TGTGCCAGCAGCACTTCTGGGGTAGCGGTTAAAAACATTCAGTACTTC. Protein product: CASSTSGVAVKNIQYF.

This clonotype was detected many times. This chain uses TRBV19 with TRBJ2-1; 11 bases fit TRBD2. The CDR3 runs 17 residues. V dropped 3 bases and J dropped 4; count of bases not matched to a gene: 8. Germline lookup yields CDR1 LNHDA and CDR2 SQIVND (reference sequence). CDR3 region: CASSMSSGRFSYNEQFF. CDR3 nucleotide sequence: TGTGCCAGTAGTATGTCTAGCGGGAGGTTTTCTTACAATGAGCAGTTCTTC.

This chain joins TRBV27 and TRBJ2-7; 7 bases are shared with TRBD2. Germline V gives CDR1 MNHEY, CDR2 SMNVEV (reference sequence). The CDR3 runs 14 residues. Unmatched junction bases numbered 3, after V lost 3 bases and J lost 1 base. The CDR3 nucleotides are TGTGCCAGCAGTTTCCGGGGGGAGTCCTACGAGCAGTACTTC. Protein sequence: CASSFRGESYEQYF.

The sample holds many counts of this clonotype. The V gene is TRBV10-3, the J gene TRBJ1-2; D perhaps matches TRBD1 (6 bases). CDR1 ENHRY and CDR2 SYGVKD come from the germline V gene. V was shortened by 2 bases and J by 7 bases, with 11 bases between the two germline ends. The CDR3 has 13 residues. CDR3 in amino acids: CAISEPSGVGYTF. CDR3 nucleotides: TGTGCCATCAGTGAGCCGTCAGGGGTTGGCTACACCTTC.

The table lists this clonotype with many counts. The chain couples TRBV18 to TRBJ1-2; D not certain. V shed 1 base and J shed 1 base, with 7 bases lying between them. Per germline, CDR1 KGHSH and CDR2 LQKENI. The CDR3 has 14 amino acids. The CDR3 region has the DNA TGTGCCAGCTCACCACGGGAGGATAACTATGGCTACACCTTC. Its protein product is CASSPREDNYGYTF.

The chain combines TRBV12-3 or TRBV12-4 with TRBJ2-5; TRBD2 is a possible D gene (5 bases). The CDR3 covers 17 residues. V gave up 5 bases and J gave up 0 bases, with 19 bases separating them. CDR3 protein: CASSPPHSGNHQETQYF. CDR3 nucleotides: TGTGCCAGCAGTCCGCCCCACAGCGGCAACCACCAAGAGACCCAGTACTTC.

This clonotype was counted ten times or more. V usage is TRBV6-1 and J usage is TRBJ2-7; a weak D match, TRBD1 (7 bases). The CDR3 is 16 amino acids. With 2 bases removed from V and 0 bases from J, the gap between germline ends came to 14 bases. Germline V gene data show CDR1 as MNHNS and CDR2 as SASEGT. CDR3: CASSESRGDPSYEQYF. Written as DNA, the CDR3 is TGTGCCAGCAGTGAATCCAGGGGGGACCCCTCCTACGAGCAGTACTTC.

This clonotype has more than one count but fewer than ten. This chain connects TRBV28 to TRBJ2-1, with a tentative D call TRBD1 (6 bases). The V gene's germline CDR1 is MDHEN and CDR2 SYDVKM. The V and J ends lost 5 bases and 5 bases respectively, with 10 bases between them. This CDR3 is built from 13 residues. The CDR3 coding sequence is TGTGCCAGCAGTCGAGGACAGAACAATGAGCAGTTCTTC. Its protein product is CASSRGQNNEQFF.

This clonotype came up many times. This chain connects TRBV12-3 or TRBV12-4 to TRBJ2-7; D is possibly TRBD2 (6 bases). The V end lost 5 bases, the J end lost 7 bases, and 15 bases lay between the germline ends. This CDR3 has 13 amino acids. This CDR3 is CASSRDAGGEQYF. CDR3 nucleotides: TGTGCCAGCAGTCGGGACGCCGGGGGAGAGCAGTACTTC.

V usage is TRBV11-1 and J usage is TRBJ2-3; a weak D match, TRBD2 (6 bases). The CDR3 spans 17 residues. Germline loops: CDR1 SGHAT, CDR2 FQDESV (reference sequence). Trimming pared 2 bases from V and 3 bases from J, leaving 18 bases between. CDR3 region: CASSLPTGPGRTDTQYF. The CDR3 nucleotides read TGTGCCAGCAGCTTACCTACCGGTCCTGGGAGGACAGATACGCAGTATTTT.

CDR3 protein: CASRSGGGDEQFF. CDR3 bases: TGTGCCAGCAGGAGCGGGGGAGGGGATGAGCAGTTCTTC. This chain connects TRBV12-3 or TRBV12-4 to TRBJ2-1; 8 positions agree with TRBD2. Trimming cost V 6 bases and J 8 bases; bases outside gene matches: 6. This CDR3 has 13 amino acids.

In this sample, this clonotype turned up a few times. The chain carries TRBV7-9 and TRBJ2-2, with no clear D. V was shortened by 3 bases and J by 10 bases, with 9 bases between the two germline ends. Per the germline V gene, CDR1 is SEHNR and CDR2 is FQNEAQ (reference sequence). This CDR3 is 12 amino acids long. In DNA, the CDR3 is TGTGCCAGCAGCTTGTTCGGTGAGGAGCTGTTTTTT. Translated, it gives CASSLFGEELFF.

The chain is built from TRBV10-1 and TRBJ2-1, with D perhaps matching TRBD1 or TRBD2 (6 bases each). The CDR3 is 14 residues long. V was cut by 6 bases and J by 7 bases, with 16 bases left in between. The germline V gene has CDR1 WNHNN and CDR2 SYGVQD (reference sequence). This CDR3 is CASSQEGGWNEQFF. CDR3 DNA: TGCGCCAGCAGCCAAGAAGGGGGGTGGAATGAGCAGTTCTTC.